The rows below give T cell receptor beta chains drawn from one sample of a study of cytomegalovirus exposure and HLA in healthy donors. The assay was immunoSEQ multiplex PCR, and TCRdb's table has in-frame clones only and misses some. The repertoire has approximately 120,000 clones, over 65% of them found once; the top ten carry 2.7%. Material: PBMCs. The receptor set was obtained from a female donor in good health and CMV-seronegative. Both conserved end residues are part of each CDR3. A D gene is named only where the DNA matches it firmly.

v_call	j_call	d_call	cdr3_aa
TRBV19	TRBJ2-2	.	CASSQRAGRRTNTGELFF
TRBV7-9	.	.	CASSPDHYEQYF
TRBV5-4	TRBJ2-5	.	CASSPRTASTPGQETQYF
TRBV9	TRBJ1-6	.	CASSVGEADNSPLHF
TRBV7-8	TRBJ1-6	.	CASSPGGSYNSPLHF
TRBV10-3	TRBJ1-4	.	CATRAGGSTNEKLFF
TRBV6-6	TRBJ1-1	.	CASSYSRSGEAFF
TRBV7-3	TRBJ2-2	.	CASSYGTGELFF
TRBV2	TRBJ1-1	TRBD1	CASSGDSPGPFF
TRBV6-5	TRBJ2-2	.	CASSYSSGHYTGELFF
TRBV30	TRBJ2-4	.	CAWVQGNIQYF
TRBV7-9	TRBJ2-5	.	CASSTLELGEETQYF
TRBV30	TRBJ1-5	TRBD1	CAWSPGGGQPQHF
TRBV5-4	TRBJ2-7	.	CASSSASSYEQYF
TRBV6-6	TRBJ2-7	.	CASRQGGEQYF
TRBV2	TRBJ2-5	.	CASSPPGLKETQYF
TRBV5-1	TRBJ2-1	TRBD2	CASSPPSGGYNEQFF
TRBV4-1	TRBJ1-2	.	CASSPQGDYGYTF